Below are 9 T cell receptor beta chains sequenced from a single sample in a study of CD8 T cells in ankylosing spondylitis. Points from the study as a whole: Several highly homologous variants made up a TCR beta motif, and this motif appeared characteristic of ankylosing spondylitis blood.

TCRdb processed the 5' RACE reads anew with MiXCR; each CDR3 protein has one entry. Of around 770,000 distinct CDR3 sequences listed, around 11% are singletons. Antigens of these TCRs are unknown. The sample comprised blood, either unsorted or a sorted T cell fraction (not recorded which). These receptors were collected from a male donor with ankylosing spondylitis.

This clonotype was recorded a few times. The V call is TRBV5-1, the J call TRBJ1-1; the D is unclear. The germline V gene encodes CDR1 SGHRS and CDR2 YFSETQ. This CDR3 contains 14 residues. V was pared by 3 bases and J by 4 bases, with 13 bases between. The CDR3 reads CASSSGSSSTEAFF. The CDR3 nucleotides read TGCGCCAGCAGCTCCGGGAGTTCGAGCACTGAAGCTTTCTTT.

V usage is TRBV7-9 and J usage is TRBJ1-4; D unclear. Trimming pared 4 bases from V and 0 bases from J, leaving 9 bases between. The CDR3 extends over 15 amino acids. Germline-derived CDR1 and CDR2 are SEHNR and FQNEAQ (reference sequence). In nucleotides, the CDR3 is TGTGCCAGCAGCTATCGTCTTGCAACTAATGAAAAACTGTTTTTT. This codes for CASSYRLATNEKLFF. The variable domain in full, with the rest retrieved from reference TRBV7-9 and TRBJ1-4, is DTGVSQNPRHKITKRGQNVTFRCDPISEHNRLYWYRQTLGQGPEFLTYFQNEAQLEKSRLLSDRFSAERPKGSFSTLEIQRTEQGDSAMYLCASSYRLATNEKLFFGSGTQLSVL.

The chain carries TRBV7-2 and TRBJ1-5, with 7 bases aligning to TRBD1. CDR3 length: 15 amino acids. Trimming took 4 bases from V and 7 from J; bases not matched to a gene: 10. The germline gives CDR1 SGHTA, CDR2 FQGNSA. The CDR3 protein is CASSSRQGGGQPQHF. CDR3 nucleotides: TGTGCCAGCAGCTCTCGACAGGGTGGAGGACAGCCCCAGCATTTT.

This clonotype was seen a few times. The gene calls are TRBV10-3 and TRBJ1-5, with D perhaps TRBD1 (6 bases). Looked up from germline, CDR1 is ENHRY and CDR2 is SYGVKD. This CDR3 is built from 15 residues. V was clipped by 10 bases and J by 0 bases, with 16 bases between them. The CDR3 sequence: CASAATGNSNQPQHF. CDR3 nucleotide sequence: TGTGCCAGCGCGGCGACAGGTAATAGCAATCAGCCCCAGCATTTT.

The gene calls are TRBV4-3 and TRBJ2-3, with D perhaps given as TRBD1 or TRBD2 (5 bases each). The CDR3 totals 19 residues. In germline, CDR1 is LGHNA, CDR2 YSLEER. V lost 1 base to trimming and J lost 2 bases, with 22 bases between them. The CDR3 DNA reads TGCGCCAGCAGCCAAGCTGGGGGTTGGGCAGACGACCACACAGATACGCAGTATTTT. It codes for CASSQAGGWADDHTDTQYF.

Only a few counts were recorded for this clonotype. The chain is built from TRBV20-1 and TRBJ2-4; 8 bases match TRBD2. The CDR3 is made up of 15 amino acids. Germline V lookup: CDR1 DFQATT, CDR2 SNEGSKA (reference sequence). The J segment lost 15 bases and the V segment lost 3 bases, leaving 19 bases of the junction unmatched. The CDR3 sequence: CSARHDSKTLGLGYF. The DNA for the CDR3 is TGCAGTGCTAGGCACGACTCAAAAACACTGGGACTAGGGTACTTC.

The chain employs TRBV24-1 and TRBJ2-5; TRBD2 matches 8 bases. The CDR3 length is 18 residues. The V and J ends lost 3 bases and 5 bases, in that order; junction bases with no gene match: 16. From germline, CDR1 is KGHDR and CDR2 SFDVKD. This chain's CDR3 is CATSDPAYSGSLTETQYF. Here the CDR3 DNA reads TGTGCCACCAGTGATCCCGCGTACAGCGGGAGCCTAACGGAGACCCAGTACTTC.

The rearrangement uses TRBV11-3 and TRBJ2-5; D is tentatively TRBD1 or TRBD2 (5 bases each). The V end was cut by 6 bases, the J end by 3 bases, with 14 bases between. The germline V gene encodes CDR1 SGHNT and CDR2 YENEEA. The CDR3 has 14 residues. This CDR3 is CASRGRLSKETQYF. The DNA of the CDR3 is TGTGCCAGCAGGGGACGACTAAGTAAAGAGACCCAGTACTTC.

This clonotype was seen a few times. V is TRBV4-3 and J is TRBJ1-1; 7 bases match TRBD1. CDR1 and CDR2 from the germline V gene are LGHNA and YSLEER. CDR3 length: 14 residues. The V segment lost 4 bases and the J segment 5 bases; nucleotides outside the gene matches: 7. The DNA for the CDR3 is TGCGCCAGCAGCCGCCGGGACAGTGGGACTGAAGCTTTCTTT. It is translated as CASSRRDSGTEAFF.